The 14 T cell receptor beta chains listed next were all sequenced from one sample in a study of T cell changes during pregnancy in multiple sclerosis. Clones were sequenced by immunoSEQ multiplex PCR, and TCRdb holds only the in-frame ones, with some missing. In the table there are roughly 57,000 clones, around nine tenths of which are singletons. The input for sequencing was CD8+ T cells from peripheral blood mononuclear cells, taken before pregnancy. The source is a female donor with multiple sclerosis, enrolled in a pregnancy study.

The rearrangement uses TRBV4-2 and TRBJ2-5; TRBD2 matches 12 bases. After removal of 4 bases from V and 0 bases from J, the junction contained 3 bases not matched to a gene. The V gene's germline CDR1 is LGHNA and CDR2 YNFKEQ. The CDR3 runs to 16 residues. The CDR3 loop reads CASSPRTSGDQETQYF. The CDR3 DNA reads as TGTGCCAGCAGCCCTCGGACTAGCGGGGACCAAGAGACCCAGTACTTC.

Comment on this clone: Other DNA sequences in this sample translate to the same CDR3. The chain is built from TRBV9 and TRBJ1-2, with a weak D call TRBD1 (6 bases). V shed 2 bases and J shed 2 bases, with 10 bases lying between them. The CDR3 runs 14 residues. Germline V gene sequence: CDR1 SGDLS, CDR2 YYNGEE. CDR3 in DNA: TGTGCCAGCAGCGTTGGAACAGGGAACTATGGCTACACCTTC. Protein: CASSVGTGNYGYTF.

This clone appeared a single time. The J gene is TRBJ2-3, the V gene TRBV14; D possibly corresponds to TRBD2 (6 bases). There are 14 residues in the CDR3. From germline, CDR1 is SGHDN and CDR2 FVKESK. Trimming stripped 1 base from V and 10 bases from J, with 15 bases between. The CDR3 DNA sequence: TGTGCCAGCAGCCAAGCCCGGTGGGGGGACCCGCAGTATTTT. Protein: CASSQARWGDPQYF.

The chain combines TRBV4-2 with TRBJ2-1; D perhaps matches TRBD1 (5 bases). Germline V gene sequence: CDR1 LGHNA, CDR2 YNFKEQ. The V and J ends lost 0 bases and 3 bases respectively, with 12 bases between them. The CDR3 has 16 amino acids. CDR3 nucleotides: TGTGCCAGCAGCCAAGATGACAGTTCGGGCTACAATGAGCAGTTCTTC. Its translation: CASSQDDSSGYNEQFF.

The chain employs TRBV19 and TRBJ2-1, with a weak D call TRBD2 (5 bases). The CDR3 contains 16 residues. The V gene lost 7 bases and the J gene lost 0 bases, with 16 bases spanning the gap. The germline V gene encodes CDR1 LNHDA and CDR2 SQIVND (reference sequence). CDR3 nucleotides: TGTGCCAGTACTCCGAGCGGACCAAGCTCCTACAATGAGCAGTTCTTC. Protein: CASTPSGPSSYNEQFF.

The rearrangement joins TRBV2 to TRBJ2-5; 15 bases are shared with TRBD2. Germline values: CDR1 SNHLY, CDR2 FYNNEI. CDR3 length: 16 residues. V lost 7 bases and J lost 5; bases outside the gene matches: 8. The CDR3 protein is CASTPGLAGGEETQYF. CDR3 in DNA: TGTGCCAGCACCCCGGGACTAGCGGGGGGTGAGGAGACCCAGTACTTC.

CDR3 nucleotide sequence: TGTGCCAGCAGCTTAGGGGACAGGGGTAACTATGGCTACACCTTC. This encodes CASSLGDRGNYGYTF. The chain links TRBV13 to TRBJ1-2, with 9 bases identical to TRBD1. The CDR3 has 15 residues. The J segment lost 1 base and the V segment lost 0 bases, leaving 0 bases of the junction unmatched. Germline V gene data show CDR1 as PRHDT and CDR2 as FYEKMQ (reference sequence).

In nucleotides, the CDR3 is TGTGCCAGCAGTTTACTAGGAGGGGAGACCCAGTACTTC. Its protein product is CASSLLGGETQYF. The chain is built from TRBV6-5 and TRBJ2-5, with D possibly being TRBD2 (6 bases). The V end was cut by 4 bases, the J end by 5 bases, with 11 bases between. Germline V gene lookup returns CDR1 MNHEY and CDR2 SVGAGI. CDR3 size: 13 residues.

This sequence joins TRBV9 and TRBJ2-7; TRBD2 matches 15 bases. The CDR3 is 15 amino acids. The V gene's germline CDR1 is SGDLS and CDR2 YYNGEE. Trimming removed 3 bases from V and 4 bases from J; junction bases left unmatched: 2. The CDR3 region has the DNA TGTGCCAGCAGCGCCGGGACTAGCGGGGGGTACGAGCAGTACTTC. Translating it yields CASSAGTSGGYEQYF.

V and J are TRBV7-2 and TRBJ2-5, with 9 bases fitting TRBD1. CDR3 length equals 17 residues. The germline V gene encodes CDR1 SGHTA and CDR2 FQGNSA. V lost 4 bases, J lost 0 bases, and 9 bases stayed unmatched. The CDR3 coding sequence is TGTGCCAGCAGCTCACCCATCGGGACAGGGAACCAAGAGACCCAGTACTTC. Its translation: CASSSPIGTGNQETQYF.

The chain carries TRBV7-9 and TRBJ1-1; D unresolved. Germline V gene lookup returns CDR1 SEHNR and CDR2 FQNEAQ (reference sequence). This CDR3 region has 14 residues. Trimming stripped 1 base from V and 1 base from J, with 7 bases between. CDR3 protein: CASSLVRPNTEAFF. CDR3 coding DNA: TGTGCCAGCAGCTTAGTGCGTCCGAACACTGAAGCTTTCTTT.

V is TRBV25-1 and J is TRBJ2-2; no reliable D call. Per the germline V gene, CDR1 is MGHDK and CDR2 is SYGVNS. The CDR3 has 15 amino acids. V lost 5 bases, J lost 0 bases, and 10 bases lay in between. The CDR3 protein is CASSYLTANTGELFF. The CDR3 nucleotides are TGTGCCAGCAGTTACCTTACTGCGAACACCGGGGAGCTGTTTTTT.

In its sample, this clone was seen many times. The chain employs TRBV6-4 and TRBJ2-1; TRBD2 aligns across 9 bases. This CDR3 spans 15 amino acids. Germline values: CDR1 MRHNA, CDR2 SNTAGT. Germline trimming cut 4 bases from V and 6 bases from J; bases unmatched to any gene: 7. The CDR3 region is CASSVKAGGINEQFF. The CDR3 DNA reads as TGTGCCAGCAGTGTTAAGGCGGGGGGGATCAATGAGCAGTTCTTC.

The V call is TRBV27, the J call TRBJ2-7, with 9 positions matching TRBD1. V trimming: 6 bases; J trimming: 3 bases; junction bases outside the gene matches: 3. Germline loops: CDR1 MNHEY, CDR2 SMNVEV (reference sequence). The CDR3 has 13 amino acids. This chain's CDR3 is CASSSTGGYEQYF. The DNA for the CDR3 is TGTGCCAGCAGCTCGACAGGGGGCTACGAGCAGTACTTC.